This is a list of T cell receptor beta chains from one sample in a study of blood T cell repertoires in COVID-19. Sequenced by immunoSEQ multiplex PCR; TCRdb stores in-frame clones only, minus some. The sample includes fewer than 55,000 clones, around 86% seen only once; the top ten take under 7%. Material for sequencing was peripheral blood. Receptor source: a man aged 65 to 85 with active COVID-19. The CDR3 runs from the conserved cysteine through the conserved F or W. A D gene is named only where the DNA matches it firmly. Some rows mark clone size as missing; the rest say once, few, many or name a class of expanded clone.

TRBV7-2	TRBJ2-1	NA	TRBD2	TGTGCCAGCAGCACTCTAGCGGGGGACTACAATGAGCAGTTCTTC	CASSTLAGDYNEQFF
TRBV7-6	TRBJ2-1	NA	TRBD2	TGTGCCAGCAGCTTGTATAGCGGGGGTTACAATGAGCAGTTCTTC	CASSLYSGGYNEQFF
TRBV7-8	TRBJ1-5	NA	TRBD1	TGTGCCAGCAGCTTAAGGGACAGGGGAAATCAGCCCCAGCATTTT	CASSLRDRGNQPQHF
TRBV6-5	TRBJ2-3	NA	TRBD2	TGTGCCAGCAGGGAGTCGGGGGGGCGTGCAGATACGCAGTATTTT	CASRESGGRADTQYF
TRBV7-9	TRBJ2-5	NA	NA	TGTGCCAGCAGCCCAGGGGAGTCTACCCAGTTGCAAGAGACCCAGTACTTC	CASSPGESTQLQETQYF
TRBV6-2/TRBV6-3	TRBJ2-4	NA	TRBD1	TGTGCCAGCAGTTACCCCGGGACAGGAAGCATTCAGTACTTC	CASSYPGTGSIQYF
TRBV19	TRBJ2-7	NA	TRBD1	TGTGCCAGTAGCCCGGGACAGGCGAAGACCTACGAGCAGTACTTC	CASSPGQAKTYEQYF
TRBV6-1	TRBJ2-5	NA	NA	TGTGCCAGCAGTGAAGATGGGGGGACCCACGGGACCCAGTACTTC	CASSEDGGTHGTQYF
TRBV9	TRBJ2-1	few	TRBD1	TGTGCCAGCAGTTATCCTGGGGACAGTCCCTACAATGAGCAGTTCTTC	CASSYPGDSPYNEQFF
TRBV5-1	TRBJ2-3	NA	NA	TGCGCCAGCAGCTTGGTGCAGGACTACACAGATACGCAGTATTTT	CASSLVQDYTDTQYF
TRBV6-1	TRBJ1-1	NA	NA	TGTGCCAGCAGTGAAGTCGGGACAATGAACACTGAAGCTTTCTTT	CASSEVGTMNTEAFF
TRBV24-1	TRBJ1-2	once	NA	TGTGCCACCAGTGATTTTGCAGGCTATGGCTACACCTTC	CATSDFAGYGYTF
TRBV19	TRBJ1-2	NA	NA	TGTGCCAGTAGGGCAGGGGTGAGGACTAACTATGGCTACACCTTC	CASRAGVRTNYGYTF
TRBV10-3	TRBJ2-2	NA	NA	TGTGCCGCCCGTGGAGTCGTTGAGCATAACACCGGGGAGCTGTTTTTT	CAARGVVEHNTGELFF
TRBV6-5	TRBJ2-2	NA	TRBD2	TGTGCCAGCTCTATGCGGGGGGACACCGGGGAGCTGTTTTTT	CASSMRGDTGELFF
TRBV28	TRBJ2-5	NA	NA	TGTGCCAGCAGTTACCCCCAGGACCAAGAGACCCAGTACTTC	CASSYPQDQETQYF
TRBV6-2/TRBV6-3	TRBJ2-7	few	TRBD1	TGTGCCAGCAGTTATCCCTTGCCGGGACAGTTCTACGAGCAGTACTTC	CASSYPLPGQFYEQYF
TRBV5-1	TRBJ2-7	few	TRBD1	TGCGCCAGCACCCCACCGGGACAGCTCCACGAGCAGTACTTC	CASTPPGQLHEQYF
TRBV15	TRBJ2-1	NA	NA	TGTGCCACCAGCCCGACATTGGGTGAGCAGTTCTTC	CATSPTLGEQFF
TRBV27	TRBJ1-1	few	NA	TGTGCCAGCAGTCCCGACGGGATCCCGAACACTGAAGCTTTCTTT	CASSPDGIPNTEAFF
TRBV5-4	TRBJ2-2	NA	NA	TGTGCCAGCAGCTTACCGGGGAAGAACACCGGGGAGCTGTTTTTT	CASSLPGKNTGELFF
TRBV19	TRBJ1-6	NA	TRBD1	TGTGCCAGTACCCTGGACAGGCAAACAAGCTCCTATAATTCACCCCTCCACTTT	CASTLDRQTSSYNSPLHF
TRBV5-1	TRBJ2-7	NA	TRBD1	TGCGCCAGCAGCGACAGGGGGTTCTACGAGCAGTACTTC	CASSDRGFYEQYF
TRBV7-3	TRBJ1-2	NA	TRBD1	TGTGCCAGCAGCTCCACAGGGACAGCCCTAGAGCGCACCTTC	CASSSTGTALERTF
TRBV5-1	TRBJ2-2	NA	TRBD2	TGCGCCAGCAGCTTACTGACTAGCGGGGGTTCTAGCGGGGAGCTGTTTTTT	CASSLLTSGGSSGELFF
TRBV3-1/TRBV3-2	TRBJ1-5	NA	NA	TGTGCCAGGTCCGGGGGGGAGATCAATCAGCCCCAGCATTTT	CARSGGEINQPQHF
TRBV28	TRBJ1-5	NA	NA	TGTGCCAGCAGTCCCGTCGACAGTTTCAATCAGCCCCAGCATTTT	CASSPVDSFNQPQHF
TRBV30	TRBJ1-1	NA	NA	TGTGCCTGGAGTCGGGGAGTAGGGACTGAAGCTTTCTTT	CAWSRGVGTEAFF
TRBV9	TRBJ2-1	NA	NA	TGTGCCAGCAGCTCAAGGGGCCAGAACTACAATGAGCAGTTCTTC	CASSSRGQNYNEQFF
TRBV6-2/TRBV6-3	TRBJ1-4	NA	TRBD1	TGTGCCAGCAGTTACCAGGGGGAAATTGAAAAACTGTTTTTT	CASSYQGEIEKLFF
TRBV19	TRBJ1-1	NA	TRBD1	TGTGCCAGTAGTCCCGGAGTAGGGGGCGACACTGAAGCTTTCTTT	CASSPGVGGDTEAFF
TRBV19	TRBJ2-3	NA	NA	TGTGCCAGTGGAGTGAGGACAGATACGCAGTATTTT	CASGVRTDTQYF
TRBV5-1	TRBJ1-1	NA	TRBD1	TGCGCCAGCAGCGTGACAGGGAATGAGAACACTGAAGCTTTCTTT	CASSVTGNENTEAFF
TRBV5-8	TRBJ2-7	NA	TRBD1	TGTGCCAGCAGCCCCGGACAGGGCGACGAGCAGTACTTC	CASSPGQGDEQYF
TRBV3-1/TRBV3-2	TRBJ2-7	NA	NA	TGTGCCAGCAGCCAAAGGTTAGGGGCGAACTACGAGCAGTACTTC	CASSQRLGANYEQYF
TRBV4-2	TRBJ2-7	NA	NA	TGTGCCAGCAGCCAAGAAACATCTGTGGGGGGTCGGGGCGAGCAGTACTTC	CASSQETSVGGRGEQYF
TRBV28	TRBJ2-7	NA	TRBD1	TGTGCCAGCAGTGTCTTACAGGGGGCGTACGAGCAGTACTTC	CASSVLQGAYEQYF
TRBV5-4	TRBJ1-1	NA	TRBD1	TGTGCCAGCAGCTTGTTGGCAGGGGGTCGCACTGAAGCTTTCTTT	CASSLLAGGRTEAFF
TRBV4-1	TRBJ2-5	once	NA	TGCGCCAGCAGCCAGGGGGGACGGCAAGAGACCCAGTACTTC	CASSQGGRQETQYF
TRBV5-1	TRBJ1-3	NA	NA	TGCGCCAGCAGCTCCCCGGCCGGGGACTTCTCTGGAAACACCATATATTTT	CASSSPAGDFSGNTIYF